What follows are 24 T cell receptor beta chains derived from one specimen sequenced in a study of shared clonotypes between healthy human individuals. The data were produced by immunoSEQ multiplex PCR, yet TCRdb's version contains in-frame clones alone and is incomplete. The table has hundreds of thousands of clones, more than 70% seen once; the top ten hold around 1.8%. Material for sequencing was memory CD4+ T cells sorted from blood. The subset is: CD45RA-negative fraction. These receptors originate from a woman under 40 in good health.

The chain joins TRBV30 to TRBJ2-7; 8 bases map to TRBD2. V lost 2 bases, J lost 5 bases, and 8 bases stayed unmatched. The CDR3 sequence is 14 residues long. Germline CDR1 and CDR2: GTSNPN and SVGIG (reference sequence). CDR3 nucleotides: TGTGCCTGGAGTCTTGGCGGGAGGCCCGACGAGCAGTACTTC. The encoded protein is CAWSLGGRPDEQYF.

The chain carries TRBV19 and TRBJ2-1; 13 bases are a match to TRBD2. V shed 5 bases, J shed 1 base, and the junction held 2 bases outside the gene matches. Germline CDR1 reads LNHDA; CDR2 reads SQIVND (reference sequence). The CDR3 sequence is 16 residues long. The CDR3 loop reads CASSGTSGVSYNEQFF. The CDR3 coding sequence is TGTGCCAGTAGTGGGACTAGCGGGGTATCCTACAATGAGCAGTTCTTC.

CDR3 region: CASSENRDRTQTSGSGANVLTF. CDR3 sequence (DNA): TGTGCCAGCAGCGAGAACCGGGACAGGACACAAACGTCAGGGTCTGGGGCCAACGTCCTGACTTTC. The chain is built from TRBV9 and TRBJ2-6; 8 bases are shared with TRBD1. The CDR3 spans 22 residues. Unmatched junction bases numbered 21, after V lost 3 bases and J lost 1 base. Germline loops: CDR1 SGDLS, CDR2 YYNGEE. The full variable domain, completed using reference TRBV9 and TRBJ2-6, is DSGVTQTPKHLITATGQRVTLRCSPRSGDLSVYWYQQSLDQGLQFLIQYYNGEERAKGNILERFSAQQFPDLHSELNLSSLELGDSALYFCASSENRDRTQTSGSGANVLTFGAGSRLTVL.

Concerning this clone: The sample has other DNA sequences that encode this CDR3 too. The chain employs TRBV6-5 and TRBJ1-4; the match to TRBD1 covers 7 bases. Germline CDR1 MNHEY, CDR2 SVGAGI. Trimming removed 0 bases from V and 5 bases from J; junction bases left unmatched: 3. CDR3 length equals 15 residues. The CDR3 loop reads CASSYSRGPNEKLFF. The CDR3 bases are TGTGCCAGCAGTTACTCGAGGGGGCCGAATGAAAAACTGTTTTTT.

This sequence joins TRBV14 and TRBJ1-1, with 9 positions matching TRBD1. V shed 1 base and J 0 bases; nucleotides not matched to a gene: 12. The germline V gene has CDR1 SGHDN and CDR2 FVKESK. The CDR3 covers 19 residues. The CDR3 sequence is CASSQVGVRGTGMNTEAFF. In DNA, the CDR3 is TGTGCCAGCAGCCAAGTTGGTGTCAGGGGGACAGGGATGAACACTGAAGCTTTCTTT.

Ten or more counts support this clone. This chain joins TRBV28 and TRBJ2-7, with 9 bases matching TRBD2. Germline lookup yields CDR1 MDHEN and CDR2 SYDVKM. V dropped 2 bases and J dropped 0; count of bases not matched to a gene: 29. The CDR3 totals 24 residues. The CDR3 sequence is CASSLNLLRKAGLAGSKSSYEQYF. The CDR3 DNA follows: TGTGCCAGCAGTTTAAATCTTCTCCGAAAAGCGGGGCTAGCGGGATCCAAATCCTCCTACGAGCAGTACTTC.

This clone has just one count. This rearrangement joins TRBV6-6 to TRBJ2-7; TRBD2 agrees at 8 bases. The germline gives CDR1 MNHNY, CDR2 SVGAGI (reference sequence). Unmatched junction bases numbered 7, after V lost 8 bases and J lost 4 bases. The CDR3 runs 13 residues. DNA of the CDR3: TGTGCCAGCCGGGCGGGAGGCTCTTACGAGCAGTACTTC. It yields the protein CASRAGGSYEQYF.

This rearrangement joins TRBV5-5 to TRBJ2-6; TRBD1 matches 11 bases. J was trimmed by 0 bases and V by 4 bases; bases with no gene match: 6. The CDR3 spans 18 residues. The V gene's germline CDR1 is SGHKS and CDR2 YYEKEE (reference sequence). The CDR3 DNA reads TGTGCCAGCAGCGTGGGACAGGGGGTTCTCTCTGGGGCCAACGTCCTGACTTTC. This encodes CASSVGQGVLSGANVLTF.

The chain links TRBV5-6 to TRBJ1-2, with 11 positions matching TRBD1. The CDR3 consists of 15 residues. Germline V gene data show CDR1 as SGHDT and CDR2 as YYEEEE. V lost 1 base and J lost 5; bases outside the gene matches: 4. The CDR3: CASSLPGQGGYGYTF. The CDR3 DNA is TGTGCCAGCAGCTTGCCGGGACAGGGGGGTTATGGCTACACCTTC.

V usage is TRBV5-4 and J usage is TRBJ2-7; TRBD2 aligns across 13 bases. The trim removed 4 bases at V and 3 bases at J, leaving 4 bases unmatched. Germline V gene sequence: CDR1 SGHNT, CDR2 YYREEE (reference sequence). This CDR3 has 15 residues. The CDR3 region is CASSGGLAGFYEQYF. CDR3 in DNA: TGTGCCAGCAGCGGGGGACTAGCGGGGTTCTACGAGCAGTACTTC.

This clone has only a few counts. J is TRBJ2-1 and V is TRBV5-1; 11 nucleotides line up with TRBD2. With 8 bases clipped from V and 6 bases from J, the junction kept 4 bases outside the gene matches. CDR1 and CDR2 (germline): SGHRS, YFSETQ. This CDR3 has 13 amino acids. The CDR3 DNA reads TGCGCCAGTGGGACTAGCGGATTCAATGAGCAGTTCTTC. Translated: CASGTSGFNEQFF.

The CDR3, as DNA: TGCGCCAGCAGCGGCGGGACTAGCGGGATGACCGGGGAGCTGTTTTTT. As protein: CASSGGTSGMTGELFF. The chain joins TRBV5-1 to TRBJ2-2, with 13 bases lining up with TRBD2. The V gene's germline CDR1 is SGHRS and CDR2 YFSETQ. The CDR3 has 16 residues. V was pared by 4 bases and J by 5 bases, with 5 bases of the junction left unmatched.

The J gene is TRBJ2-5, the V gene TRBV19; TRBD1 or TRBD2 may be the D gene (7 bases each). This CDR3 spans 15 amino acids. Trimming took off 3 bases at V and 4 bases at J, with 15 bases between the two ends. The germline gives CDR1 LNHDA, CDR2 SQIVND (reference sequence). The CDR3 DNA reads TGTGCCAGTAGTATTAAGGGGGCGGGAGTAGAGACCCAGTACTTC. Encoded protein: CASSIKGAGVETQYF.

The CDR3 DNA follows: TGTGCCAGCGCCAGCGGGAAAGGCAATGAGCAGTTCTTC. Its translation: CASASGKGNEQFF. V is TRBV5-6 and J is TRBJ2-1; TRBD2 matches 7 bases. There are 13 residues in the CDR3. V gave up 7 bases and J gave up 6 bases; unmatched junction bases: 7. Germline CDR1 reads SGHDT; CDR2 reads YYEEEE.

The chain is built from TRBV6-1 and TRBJ2-7; 14 nucleotides match TRBD2. Germline assignment: CDR1 MNHNS and CDR2 SASEGT. The CDR3 is 15 amino acids. V was pared by 6 bases and J by 5 bases, with 6 bases of the junction left unmatched. The chain's CDR3 is CASRKGLAGVNEQYF. The CDR3, as DNA: TGTGCCAGCAGGAAGGGACTAGCGGGAGTCAACGAGCAGTACTTC.

The V gene is TRBV5-1, the J gene TRBJ2-3; D remains unclear. V was trimmed by 0 bases and J by 6 bases, leaving 17 bases between them. CDR3 size: 16 residues. Germline V gives CDR1 SGHRS, CDR2 YFSETQ. The CDR3 region has the DNA TGCGCCAGCAGCTTGGTTATGGGTTCCGTTGTGGATACGCAGTATTTT. Protein product: CASSLVMGSVVDTQYF.

This chain connects TRBV7-8 to TRBJ2-3; 8 nucleotides agree with TRBD2. Germline CDR1 is SGHVS and CDR2 is FQNEAQ. After removal of 2 bases from V and 2 bases from J, the junction contained 3 bases not matched to a gene. This CDR3 comprises 15 residues. CDR3 protein: CASSLKREFTDTQYF. CDR3 DNA sequence: TGTGCCAGCAGCTTAAAGCGGGAGTTCACAGATACGCAGTATTTT.

This chain connects TRBV6-1 to TRBJ2-1; 7 nucleotides agree with TRBD1. CDR3 size: 15 residues. J was trimmed by 4 bases and V by 4 bases; bases with no gene match: 7. Germline V gene lookup returns CDR1 MNHNS and CDR2 SASEGT. CDR3 amino acids: CASSVGDRLYNEQFF. CDR3 coding DNA: TGTGCCAGCAGTGTGGGGGACAGACTATACAATGAGCAGTTCTTC.

This chain uses TRBV6-1 with TRBJ2-2; 11 nucleotides line up with TRBD1. CDR3 size: 14 residues. V trimming: 6 bases; J trimming: 5 bases; junction bases outside the gene matches: 2. Looked up from germline, CDR1 is MNHNS and CDR2 is SASEGT. CDR3 loop: CASRRDRGTGELFF. Written as DNA, the CDR3 is TGTGCCAGCAGACGGGACAGGGGGACCGGGGAGCTGTTTTTT.

The J gene is TRBJ1-4, the V gene TRBV29-1, with a tentative D call TRBD1 (5 bases). Trimming left V 5 bases short and J 0 bases short, with 10 bases between. Germline V gene data show CDR1 as SQVTM and CDR2 as ANQGSEA. The CDR3 contains 14 residues. The CDR3 loop is CSVSRGATNEKLFF. The CDR3, as DNA: TGCAGCGTTTCGAGGGGAGCAACTAATGAAAAACTGTTTTTT.

V usage is TRBV2 and J usage is TRBJ2-7; possibly TRBD1 for D (6 bases). V lost 6 bases to trimming and J lost 6 bases, with 18 bases between them. Germline V lookup: CDR1 SNHLY, CDR2 FYNNEI. This CDR3 spans 14 amino acids. CDR3 region: CASSPYGYRVEQYF. The CDR3, as DNA: TGTGCCAGCAGCCCGTATGGATACAGGGTCGAGCAGTACTTC.

This clone was detected ten times or more. The V call is TRBV6-1, the J call TRBJ1-4; the match to TRBD1 covers 7 bases. The CDR3 extends over 18 amino acids. Germline V lookup: CDR1 MNHNS, CDR2 SASEGT. J was trimmed by 3 bases and V by 1 base; bases with no gene match: 11. CDR3 sequence reads: CASSEVGAGGYANEKLFF. DNA for the CDR3: TGTGCCAGCAGTGAAGTCGGGGCAGGGGGATATGCTAATGAAAAACTGTTTTTT.

V usage is TRBV28 and J usage is TRBJ2-7; the match to TRBD2 covers 9 bases. Trimming cost V 6 bases and J 1 base; bases outside gene matches: 7. The V gene's germline CDR1 is MDHEN and CDR2 SYDVKM. The CDR3 is 15 amino acids. The CDR3 spells CASSSTSGYSYEQYF. CDR3 DNA sequence: TGTGCCAGCAGCTCCACTAGCGGGTATTCCTACGAGCAGTACTTC.

This chain links TRBV5-4 with TRBJ2-5, with 13 bases lining up with TRBD2. CDR3 length: 15 amino acids. Germline CDR1 SGHNT, CDR2 YYREEE (reference sequence). V lost 5 bases, J lost 4 bases, and 5 bases stayed unmatched. The CDR3 region has the DNA TGTGCCAGCAGGAGGGGACTAGCGGGGAGAGAGACCCAGTACTTC. Amino acids: CASRRGLAGRETQYF.